Below are 23 T cell receptor beta chains sequenced from a single sample in a study of blood T cell repertoires in COVID-19. TCRdb's copy holds only in-frame clones and misses some; the assay was immunoSEQ multiplex PCR. The sample records approximately 250,000 clones, over 70% being singletons. Sample: PBMCs or T cells enriched from blood (not recorded which). The source of these receptors is a woman aged 40 to 50 who had been exposed to COVID-19.

The chain recombines TRBV12-5 with TRBJ1-4, with 8 bases matching TRBD1. CDR1 is LGHNT and CDR2 is FRNRAP in the germline V gene. This CDR3 has 15 residues. V gave up 5 bases and J gave up 1 base; unmatched junction bases: 3. The chain's CDR3 is CASGPGQGTNEKLFF. The CDR3 DNA follows: TGTGCTAGTGGTCCTGGACAGGGAACTAATGAAAAACTGTTTTTT. The complete variable domain, with remaining parts taken from reference TRBV12-5 and TRBJ1-4, reads DARVTQTPRHKVTEMGQEVTMRCQPILGHNTVFWYRQTMMQGLELLAYFRNRAPLDDSGMPKDRFSAEMPDATLATLKIQPSEPRDSAVYFCASGPGQGTNEKLFFGSGTQLSVL.

The chain recombines TRBV6-5 with TRBJ2-1, with TRBD2 as a possible D gene (5 bases). V was cut by 8 bases and J by 6 bases, with 14 bases left in between. The CDR3 contains 13 residues. Germline V gene sequence: CDR1 MNHEY, CDR2 SVGAGI. In DNA, the CDR3 is TGTGCCAGCGCCCCGGGAACTGTCAATGAGCAGTTCTTC. Translated, it gives CASAPGTVNEQFF.

The count of this clone is one. The chain joins TRBV7-2 to TRBJ2-4, with D possibly being TRBD2 (6 bases). The V end was cut by 5 bases, the J end by 5 bases, with 13 bases between. The germline gives CDR1 SGHTA, CDR2 FQGNSA. CDR3 length equals 14 residues. For the CDR3, the DNA is TGTGCCAGCAGCCCCGGGACTCTCCAAAACATTCAGTACTTC. Its protein is CASSPGTLQNIQYF.

The chain carries TRBV27 and TRBJ2-1; D not resolved. Trimming removed 7 bases from V and 1 base from J, with 17 bases in between. The CDR3 has 16 residues. Germline CDR1 reads MNHEY; CDR2 reads SMNVEV (reference sequence). The CDR3 sequence is CASTTLGRPSYNEQFF. CDR3 DNA sequence: TGTGCCAGCACCACCCTAGGCAGACCTTCCTACAATGAGCAGTTCTTC.

The V call is TRBV5-4, the J call TRBJ2-1; 12 bases fit TRBD2. V was pared by 6 bases and J by 7 bases, with 11 bases of the junction left unmatched. The CDR3 contains 16 residues. Germline CDR1 SGHNT, CDR2 YYREEE (reference sequence). This CDR3 is CASTQTILAGGNEQFF. In DNA, the CDR3 is TGTGCCAGCACTCAAACTATCCTAGCGGGAGGGAATGAGCAGTTCTTC.

The gene calls are TRBV4-3 and TRBJ1-6; D not resolved. The CDR3 covers 16 residues. Germline values: CDR1 LGHNA, CDR2 YSLEER. V was pared by 1 base and J by 0 bases, with 7 bases between. The CDR3 is CASSQAPSSYNSPLHF. CDR3 coding DNA: TGCGCCAGCAGCCAAGCCCCGAGCTCCTATAATTCACCCCTCCACTTT.

The chain couples TRBV7-3 to TRBJ2-2; 10 positions match TRBD2. After removal of 6 bases from V and 1 base from J, the junction contained 2 bases not matched to a gene. CDR1 is SGHTA and CDR2 is FQGTGA in the germline V gene. This CDR3 has 15 amino acids. The CDR3 DNA is TGTGCCAGCAGTCTAGCGGGGGTGAACACCGGGGAGCTGTTTTTT. This codes for CASSLAGVNTGELFF. Using reference TRBV7-3 and TRBJ2-2 for the parts outside the CDR3, the full variable domain is GAGVSQTPSNKVTEKGKYVELRCDPISGHTALYWYRQSLGQGPEFLIYFQGTGAADDSGLPNDRFFAVRPEGSVSTLKIQRTERGDSAVYLCASSLAGVNTGELFFGEGSRLTVL.

The V gene is TRBV19, the J gene TRBJ1-2, with TRBD1 matching 11 bases. This CDR3 is 17 amino acids long. Unmatched junction bases numbered 11, after V lost 4 bases and J lost 4 bases. Looked up from germline, CDR1 is LNHDA and CDR2 is SQIVND (reference sequence). The CDR3 DNA is TGTGCCAGTAGTAGCTCCGGGACAGGGGGATACCTCTATGGCTACACCTTC. Translation: CASSSSGTGGYLYGYTF.

The V call is TRBV19, the J call TRBJ1-2, with 7 bases lining up with TRBD1. Germline lookup yields CDR1 LNHDA and CDR2 SQIVND (reference sequence). The CDR3 consists of 15 residues. V lost 3 bases, J lost 2 bases, and 6 bases stayed unmatched. Here the CDR3 reads CASSIKQGENYGYTF. CDR3 sequence (DNA): TGTGCCAGTAGTATCAAGCAGGGGGAGAACTATGGCTACACCTTC.

The V gene is TRBV6-2 or TRBV6-3, the J gene TRBJ2-1; 7 positions agree with TRBD1. This CDR3 contains 15 residues. The germline V gene encodes CDR1 MNHEY and CDR2 SVGEGT. With 5 bases clipped from V and 0 bases from J, the junction kept 4 bases outside the gene matches. This chain's CDR3 is CASSRDSRSYNEQFF. CDR3 in DNA: TGTGCCAGCAGTCGGGACAGTCGCTCCTACAATGAGCAGTTCTTC.

V gene TRBV7-3 combines with J gene TRBJ2-3; TRBD2 matches 11 bases. V shed 5 bases, J shed 3 bases, and the junction held 4 bases outside the gene matches. The germline CDR1 and CDR2 sequences are SGHTA and FQGTGA. The CDR3 contains 15 residues. The CDR3: CASSRGTSGTDTQYF. The DNA of the CDR3 is TGTGCCAGCAGCCGAGGGACTAGCGGAACAGATACGCAGTATTTT.

This rearrangement joins TRBV5-8 to TRBJ1-5; 7 bases agree with TRBD1. The CDR3 contains 15 residues. The V gene end was trimmed by 2 bases and the J gene end by 0 bases; junction bases not matched to a gene: 2. Germline V gene sequence: CDR1 SGHTS, CDR2 YDEGEE. The CDR3 DNA follows: TGTGCCAGCAGCTTCCGGGACAGTAGCAATCAGCCCCAGCATTTT. This translates into CASSFRDSSNQPQHF.

This chain uses TRBV29-1 with TRBJ2-3, with D perhaps TRBD1 (5 bases). Germline-derived CDR1 and CDR2 are SQVTM and ANQGSEA. CDR3 length equals 14 residues. V was trimmed by 0 bases and J by 7 bases, leaving 14 bases between them. The CDR3 DNA follows: TGCAGCGTTGAAGATTCCCGAAGGGGCCATACGCAGTATTTT. Translated: CSVEDSRRGHTQYF.

The V call is TRBV24-1, the J call TRBJ1-2; TRBD1 matches 7 bases. The germline gives CDR1 KGHDR, CDR2 SFDVKD. The CDR3 is made up of 16 amino acids. The V gene end was trimmed by 3 bases and the J gene end by 7 bases; junction bases not matched to a gene: 13. The CDR3 DNA follows: TGTGCCACCAGTGATCCCTCGGACAGGACGAGGAGTGGCTACACCTTC. This translates into CATSDPSDRTRSGYTF.

This chain connects TRBV20-1 to TRBJ2-3; 8 nucleotides align to TRBD1. The length of the CDR3 is 11 residues. V shed 6 bases, J shed 9 bases, and the junction held 5 bases outside the gene matches. Germline V gene sequence: CDR1 DFQATT, CDR2 SNEGSKA (reference sequence). The DNA of the CDR3 is TGCAGTGCGACGGACAGGGTGACGCAGTATTTT. Translation: CSATDRVTQYF.

The chain employs TRBV24-1 and TRBJ2-7; 7 bases align to TRBD1. Unmatched junction bases numbered 3, after V lost 2 bases and J lost 3 bases. This CDR3 has 14 residues. Germline V gene sequence: CDR1 KGHDR, CDR2 SFDVKD. CDR3 in amino acids: CATSDSGGDYEQYF. The CDR3 coding sequence is TGTGCCACCAGTGATTCAGGGGGTGACTACGAGCAGTACTTC.

The chain employs TRBV11-2 and TRBJ1-1; D is possibly TRBD1 (5 bases). The CDR3 sequence is 13 residues long. Germline CDR1 SGHAT, CDR2 FQNNGV. Trimming pared 6 bases from V and 4 bases from J, leaving 12 bases between. The CDR3 region has the DNA TGTGCCAGCAGGTTTCAGGGAATCACTGAAGCTTTCTTT. Its protein is CASRFQGITEAFF.

The V call is TRBV7-2, the J call TRBJ1-2; 10 bases are a match to TRBD1. Germline V gene lookup returns CDR1 SGHTA and CDR2 FQGNSA. V was clipped by 1 base and J by 5 bases; unmatched bases: 7. The CDR3 is made up of 16 amino acids. CDR3 coding DNA: TGTGCCAGCAGCTTAGAGCCGGGACAGGGGTCATATGGCTACACCTTC. This sequence encodes CASSLEPGQGSYGYTF. Full variable domain (missing parts from reference TRBV7-2 and TRBJ1-2): GAGVSQSPSNKVTEKGKDVELRCDPISGHTALYWYRQSLGQGLEFLIYFQGNSAPDKSGLPSDRFSAERTGGSVSTLTIQRTQQEDSAVYLCASSLEPGQGSYGYTFGSGTRLTVV.

The V gene is TRBV7-9, the J gene TRBJ2-2, with 7 bases aligning to TRBD1. V shed 6 bases and J 1 base; nucleotides not matched to a gene: 8. The CDR3 sequence is 16 residues long. CDR1 SEHNR and CDR2 FQNEAQ come from the germline V gene (reference sequence). In DNA form, the CDR3 reads TGTGCCAGCAGTCTTCTCCGGGACAGGAACACCGGGGAGCTGTTTTTT. Amino acids: CASSLLRDRNTGELFF.

J is TRBJ1-5 and V is TRBV7-2, with D perhaps matching TRBD1 (6 bases). The CDR3 has 13 residues. Germline CDR1 reads SGHTA; CDR2 reads FQGNSA. Trimming removed 4 bases from V and 7 bases from J, with 11 bases in between. The CDR3 nucleotides are TGTGCCAGCAGCTCAGGGGTTCCCCAGCCCCAGCATTTT. Its translation: CASSSGVPQPQHF.

V usage is TRBV7-2 and J usage is TRBJ2-3; 10 nucleotides match TRBD2. Germline assignment: CDR1 SGHTA and CDR2 FQGNSA. The V segment lost 5 bases and the J segment 0 bases; nucleotides outside the gene matches: 5. CDR3 length: 16 amino acids. The CDR3: CASSVTSGLSTDTQYF. CDR3 in DNA: TGTGCCAGCAGCGTGACTAGCGGGCTTAGCACAGATACGCAGTATTTT.

Concerning this clone: In the same sample, other DNA sequences code for this CDR3. This chain connects TRBV7-3 to TRBJ2-2; 12 bases fit TRBD2. Germline CDR1 SGHTA, CDR2 FQGTGA. Germline trimming cut 5 bases from V and 5 bases from J; bases unmatched to any gene: 3. The CDR3 extends over 15 amino acids. CDR3 loop: CASSLTSGGTGELFF. The DNA for the CDR3 is TGTGCCAGCAGCCTGACTAGCGGGGGTACCGGGGAGCTGTTTTTT.

V gene TRBV3-1 (or the pseudogene TRBV3-2) combines with J gene TRBJ2-3, with 11 nucleotides matching TRBD2. Unmatched junction bases numbered 12, after V lost 4 bases and J lost 0 bases. CDR1 LGHDT and CDR2 YNNKEL come from the germline V gene (reference sequence). The CDR3 is 19 amino acids. Written as DNA, the CDR3 is TGTGCCAGCAGCCCAACTCCCTCACTAGCGGGAGAGAGCACAGATACGCAGTATTTT. Its translation: CASSPTPSLAGESTDTQYF.